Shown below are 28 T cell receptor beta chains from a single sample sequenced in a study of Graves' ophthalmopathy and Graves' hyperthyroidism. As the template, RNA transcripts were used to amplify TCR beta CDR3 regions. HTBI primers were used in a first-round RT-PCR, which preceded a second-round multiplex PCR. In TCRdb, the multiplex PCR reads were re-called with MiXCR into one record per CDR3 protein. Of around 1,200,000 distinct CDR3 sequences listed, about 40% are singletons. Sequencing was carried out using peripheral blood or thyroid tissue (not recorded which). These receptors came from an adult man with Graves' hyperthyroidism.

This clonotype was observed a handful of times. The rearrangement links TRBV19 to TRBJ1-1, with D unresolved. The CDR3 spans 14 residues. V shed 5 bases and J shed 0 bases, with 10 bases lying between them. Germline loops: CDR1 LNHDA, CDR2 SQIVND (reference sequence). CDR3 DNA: TGTGCCAGTAGTTCCGGTTGGATGAACACTGAAGCTTTCTTT. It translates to CASSSGWMNTEAFF. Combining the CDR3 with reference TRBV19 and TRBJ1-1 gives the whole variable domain DGGITQSPKYLFRKEGQNVTLSCEQNLNHDAMYWYRQDPGQGLRLIYYSQIVNDFQKGDIAEGYSVSREKKESFPLTVTSAQKNPTAFYLCASSSGWMNTEAFFGQGTRLTVV.

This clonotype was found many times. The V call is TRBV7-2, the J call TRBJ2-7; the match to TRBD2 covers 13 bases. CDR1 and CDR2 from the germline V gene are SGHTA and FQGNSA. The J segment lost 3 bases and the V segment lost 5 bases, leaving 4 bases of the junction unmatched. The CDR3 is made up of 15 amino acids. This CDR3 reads CASSPRLAGGYEQYF. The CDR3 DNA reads TGTGCCAGCAGCCCGCGACTAGCGGGGGGCTACGAGCAGTACTTC.

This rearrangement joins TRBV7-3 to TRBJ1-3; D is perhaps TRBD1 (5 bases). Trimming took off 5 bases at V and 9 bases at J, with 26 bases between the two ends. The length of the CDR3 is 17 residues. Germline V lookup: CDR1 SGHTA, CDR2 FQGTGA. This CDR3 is CASSRTSTDLRGGTIYF. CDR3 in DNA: TGTGCCAGCAGCCGAACGTCTACTGACCTCCGGGGGGGCACCATATATTTT. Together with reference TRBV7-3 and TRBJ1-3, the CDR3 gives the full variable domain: GAGVSQTPSNKVTEKGKYVELRCDPISGHTALYWYRQSLGQGPEFLIYFQGTGAADDSGLPNDRFFAVRPEGSVSTLKIQRTERGDSAVYLCASSRTSTDLRGGTIYFGEGSWLTVV.

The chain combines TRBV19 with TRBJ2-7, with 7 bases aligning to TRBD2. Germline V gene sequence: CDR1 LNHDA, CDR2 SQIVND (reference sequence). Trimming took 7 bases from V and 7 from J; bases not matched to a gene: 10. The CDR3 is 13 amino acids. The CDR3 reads CASTTRGLSEQYF. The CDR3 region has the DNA TGTGCCAGTACCACACGGGGACTATCGGAGCAGTACTTC.

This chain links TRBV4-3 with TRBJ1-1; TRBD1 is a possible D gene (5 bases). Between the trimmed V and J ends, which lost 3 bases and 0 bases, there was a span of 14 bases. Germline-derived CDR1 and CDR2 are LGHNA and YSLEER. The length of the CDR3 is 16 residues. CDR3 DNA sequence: TGCGCCAGCAGCCAGGGGCTCGGCCCTTTGAACACTGAAGCTTTCTTT. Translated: CASSQGLGPLNTEAFF.

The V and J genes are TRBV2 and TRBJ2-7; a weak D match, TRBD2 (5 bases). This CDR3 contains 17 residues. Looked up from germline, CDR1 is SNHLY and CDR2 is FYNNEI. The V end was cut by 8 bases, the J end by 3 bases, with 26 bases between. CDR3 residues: CASSKPRYSGTFYEQYF. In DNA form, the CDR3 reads TGTGCCAGCTCGAAGCCGCGCTACAGCGGAACTTTCTACGAGCAGTACTTC.

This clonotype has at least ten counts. The CDR3 DNA is TGCGCCAGCAGCCAATCAACAGGGGATTATAATTCACCCCTCCACTTT. Encoded protein: CASSQSTGDYNSPLHF. The V and J genes are TRBV4-1 and TRBJ1-6, with 7 nucleotides matching TRBD1. V gave up 2 bases and J gave up 4 bases; unmatched junction bases: 5. Germline V CDR1 and CDR2: MGHRA, YSYEKL. The CDR3 runs to 16 residues.

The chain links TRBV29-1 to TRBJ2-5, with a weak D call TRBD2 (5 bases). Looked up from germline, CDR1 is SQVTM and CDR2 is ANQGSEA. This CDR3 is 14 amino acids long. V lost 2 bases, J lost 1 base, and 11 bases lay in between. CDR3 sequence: CSVETRALQETQYF. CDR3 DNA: TGCAGCGTTGAAACTAGGGCCCTCCAAGAGACCCAGTACTTC.

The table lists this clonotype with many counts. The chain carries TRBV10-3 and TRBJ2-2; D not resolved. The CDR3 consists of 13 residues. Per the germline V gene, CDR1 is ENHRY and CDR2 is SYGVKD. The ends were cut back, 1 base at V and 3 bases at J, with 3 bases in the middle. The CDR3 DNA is TGTGCCATCAGTGAGTGGGACACCGGGGAGCTGTTTTTT. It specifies CAISEWDTGELFF.

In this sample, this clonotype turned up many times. CDR3 in DNA: TGTGCCAGCAGCTTAGCCCATACAAGAAACACCATATATTTT. Encoded protein: CASSLAHTRNTIYF. The chain couples TRBV13 to TRBJ1-3; no clear D gene. The CDR3 is 14 residues long. Germline assignment: CDR1 PRHDT and CDR2 FYEKMQ (reference sequence). The germline V and J ends were trimmed by 1 base and 5 bases, with 9 bases remaining between them. Filled out from reference TRBV13 and TRBJ1-3, the complete variable domain reads AAGVIQSPRHLIKEKRETATLKCYPIPRHDTVYWYQQGPGQDPQFLISFYEKMQSDKGSIPDRFSAQQFSDYHSELNMSSLELGDSALYFCASSLAHTRNTIYFGEGSWLTVV.

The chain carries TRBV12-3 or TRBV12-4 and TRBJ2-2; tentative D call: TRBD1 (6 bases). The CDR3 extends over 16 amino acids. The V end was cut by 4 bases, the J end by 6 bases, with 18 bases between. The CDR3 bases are TGTGCCAGCAGTTGGGTTGTTGGTGGGGGCCCCGGGGAGCTGTTTTTT. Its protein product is CASSWVVGGGPGELFF.

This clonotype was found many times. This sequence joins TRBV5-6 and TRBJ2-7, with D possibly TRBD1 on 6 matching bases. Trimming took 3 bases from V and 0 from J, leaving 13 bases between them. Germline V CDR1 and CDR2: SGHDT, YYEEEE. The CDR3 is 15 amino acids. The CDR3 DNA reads TGTGCCAGCAGCTCCCGGGACACGACCTCCTACGAGCAGTACTTC. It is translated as CASSSRDTTSYEQYF. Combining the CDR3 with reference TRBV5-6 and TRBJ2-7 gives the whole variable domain DAGVTQSPTHLIKTRGQQVTLRCSPKSGHDTVSWYQQALGQGPQFIFQYYEEEERQRGNFPDRFSGHQFPNYSSELNVNALLLGDSALYLCASSSRDTTSYEQYFGPGTRLTVT.

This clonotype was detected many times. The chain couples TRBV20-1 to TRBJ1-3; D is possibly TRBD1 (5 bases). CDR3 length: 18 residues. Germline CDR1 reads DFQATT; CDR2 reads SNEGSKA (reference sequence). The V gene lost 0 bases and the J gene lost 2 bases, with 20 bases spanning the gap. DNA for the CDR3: TGCAGTGCTAGAGATTCTGTTGGGGGTAAAGGGGCTGGAAACACCATATATTTT. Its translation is CSARDSVGGKGAGNTIYF.

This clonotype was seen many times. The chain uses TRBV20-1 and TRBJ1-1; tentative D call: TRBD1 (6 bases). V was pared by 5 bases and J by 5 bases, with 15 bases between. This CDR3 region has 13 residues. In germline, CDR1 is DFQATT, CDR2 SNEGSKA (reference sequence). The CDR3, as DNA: TGCAGTGCTCGCAGACAGGAGGAAACTGAAGCTTTCTTT. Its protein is CSARRQEETEAFF.

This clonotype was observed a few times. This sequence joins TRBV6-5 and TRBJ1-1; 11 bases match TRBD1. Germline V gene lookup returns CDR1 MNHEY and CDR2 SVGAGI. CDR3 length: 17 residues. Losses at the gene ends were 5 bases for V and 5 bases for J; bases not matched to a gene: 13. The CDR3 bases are TGTGCCAGCAGTAATCTGGGACAGGGGGTCGAGGGGACTGAAGCTTTCTTT. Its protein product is CASSNLGQGVEGTEAFF.

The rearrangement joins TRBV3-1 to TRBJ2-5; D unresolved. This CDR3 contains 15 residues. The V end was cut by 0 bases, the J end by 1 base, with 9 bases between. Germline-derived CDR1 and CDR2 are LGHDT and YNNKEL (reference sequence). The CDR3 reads CASSQDSQVQETQYF. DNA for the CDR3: TGTGCCAGCAGCCAAGATTCTCAGGTCCAAGAGACCCAGTACTTC.

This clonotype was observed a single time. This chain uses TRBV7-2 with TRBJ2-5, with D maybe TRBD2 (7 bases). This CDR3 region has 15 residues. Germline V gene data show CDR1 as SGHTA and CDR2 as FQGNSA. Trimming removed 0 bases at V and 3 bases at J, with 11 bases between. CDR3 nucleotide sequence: TGTGCCAGCAGCTTAGCTGGGGGGGCCAAAGAGACCCAGTACTTC. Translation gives CASSLAGGAKETQYF.

The CDR3 loop reads CSASPGTAYGYTF. The CDR3 DNA reads as TGCAGTGCGAGTCCCGGGACGGCTTATGGCTACACCTTC. The chain joins TRBV20-1 to TRBJ1-2; possible D gene TRBD1, 5 bases. CDR3 size: 13 residues. The germline V and J ends were trimmed by 6 bases and 5 bases, with 16 bases remaining between them. Looked up from germline, CDR1 is DFQATT and CDR2 is SNEGSKA (reference sequence).

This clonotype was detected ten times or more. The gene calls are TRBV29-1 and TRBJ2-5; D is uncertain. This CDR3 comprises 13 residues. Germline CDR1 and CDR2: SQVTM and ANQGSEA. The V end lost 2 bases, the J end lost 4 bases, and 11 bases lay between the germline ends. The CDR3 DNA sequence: TGCAGCGTTGAATGGGGAAATTCAGAGACCCAGTACTTC. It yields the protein CSVEWGNSETQYF. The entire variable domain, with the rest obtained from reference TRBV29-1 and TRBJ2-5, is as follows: SAVISQKPSRDICQRGTSLTIQCQVDSQVTMMFWYRQQPGQSLTLIATANQGSEATYESGFVIDKFPISRPNLTFSTLTVSNMSPEDSSIYLCSVEWGNSETQYFGPGTRLLVL.

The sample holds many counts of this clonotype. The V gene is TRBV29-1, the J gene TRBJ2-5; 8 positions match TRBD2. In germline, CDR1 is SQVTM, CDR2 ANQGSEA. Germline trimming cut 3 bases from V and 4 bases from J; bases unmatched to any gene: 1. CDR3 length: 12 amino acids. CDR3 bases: TGCAGCGTTGATCTAGCGGGAGAGACCCAGTACTTC. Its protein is CSVDLAGETQYF.

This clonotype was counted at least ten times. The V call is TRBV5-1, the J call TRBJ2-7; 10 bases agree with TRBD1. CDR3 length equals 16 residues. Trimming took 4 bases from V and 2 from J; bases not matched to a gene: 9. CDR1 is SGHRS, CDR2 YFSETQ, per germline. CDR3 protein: CASSLTTGGSAYEQYF. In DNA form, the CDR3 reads TGCGCCAGCAGCCTGACGACAGGGGGCTCAGCCTACGAGCAGTACTTC. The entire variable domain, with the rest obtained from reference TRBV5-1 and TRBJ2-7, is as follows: KAGVTQTPRYLIKTRGQQVTLSCSPISGHRSVSWYQQTPGQGLQFLFEYFSETQRNKGNFPGRFSGRQFSNSRSEMNVSTLELGDSALYLCASSLTTGGSAYEQYFGPGTRLTVT.

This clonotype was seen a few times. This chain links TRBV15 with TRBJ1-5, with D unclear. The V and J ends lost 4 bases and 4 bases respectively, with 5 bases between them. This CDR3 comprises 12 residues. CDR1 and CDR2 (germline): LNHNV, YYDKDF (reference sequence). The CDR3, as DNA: TGTGCCACCAGCAAACAGAATCAGCCCCAGCATTTT. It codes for CATSKQNQPQHF.

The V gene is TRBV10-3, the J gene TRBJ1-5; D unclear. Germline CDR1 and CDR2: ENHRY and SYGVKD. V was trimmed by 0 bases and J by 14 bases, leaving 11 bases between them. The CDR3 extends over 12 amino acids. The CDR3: CAISESGSYEHF. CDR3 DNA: TGTGCCATCAGTGAGTCAGGCAGCTACGAGCATTTT.

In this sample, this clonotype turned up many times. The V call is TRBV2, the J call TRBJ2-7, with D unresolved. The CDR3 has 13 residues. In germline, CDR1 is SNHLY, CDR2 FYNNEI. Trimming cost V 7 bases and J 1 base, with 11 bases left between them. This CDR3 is CASNEYPSYEQYF. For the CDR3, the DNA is TGTGCCAGCAACGAGTACCCTTCCTACGAGCAGTACTTC.

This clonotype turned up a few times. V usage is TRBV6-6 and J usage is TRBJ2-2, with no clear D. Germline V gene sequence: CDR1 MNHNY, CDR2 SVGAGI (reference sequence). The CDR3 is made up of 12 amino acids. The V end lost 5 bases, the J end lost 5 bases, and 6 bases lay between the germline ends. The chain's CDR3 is CASSTITGELFF. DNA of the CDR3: TGTGCCAGCAGTACTATAACCGGGGAGCTGTTTTTT.

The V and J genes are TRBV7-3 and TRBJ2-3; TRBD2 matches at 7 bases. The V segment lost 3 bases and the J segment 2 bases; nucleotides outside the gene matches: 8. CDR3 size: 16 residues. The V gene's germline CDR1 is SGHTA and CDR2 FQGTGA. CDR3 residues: CASSLGSGTITDTQYF. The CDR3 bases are TGTGCCAGCAGCTTGGGTTCCGGGACTATCACAGATACGCAGTATTTT. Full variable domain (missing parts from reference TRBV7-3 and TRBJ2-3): GAGVSQTPSNKVTEKGKYVELRCDPISGHTALYWYRQSLGQGPEFLIYFQGTGAADDSGLPNDRFFAVRPEGSVSTLKIQRTERGDSAVYLCASSLGSGTITDTQYFGPGTRLTVL.

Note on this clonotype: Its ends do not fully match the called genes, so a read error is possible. The CDR3 sequence is CAISGRDGTEAF. The DNA of the CDR3 is TGTGCCATCTCGGGCAGGGACGGGACTGAAGCTTTC. This chain connects TRBV10-3 to TRBJ2-6, with D possibly matching TRBD2 (6 bases). The CDR3 length is 12 residues. Germline CDR1 and CDR2: ENHRY and SYGVKD.

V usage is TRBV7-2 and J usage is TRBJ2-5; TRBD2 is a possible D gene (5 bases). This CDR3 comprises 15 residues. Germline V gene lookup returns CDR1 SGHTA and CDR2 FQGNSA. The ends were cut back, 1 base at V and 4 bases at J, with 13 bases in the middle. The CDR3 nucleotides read TGTGCCAGCAGCTTAGTCTCGCTAGAGGGAGAGACCCAGTACTTC. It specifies CASSLVSLEGETQYF.